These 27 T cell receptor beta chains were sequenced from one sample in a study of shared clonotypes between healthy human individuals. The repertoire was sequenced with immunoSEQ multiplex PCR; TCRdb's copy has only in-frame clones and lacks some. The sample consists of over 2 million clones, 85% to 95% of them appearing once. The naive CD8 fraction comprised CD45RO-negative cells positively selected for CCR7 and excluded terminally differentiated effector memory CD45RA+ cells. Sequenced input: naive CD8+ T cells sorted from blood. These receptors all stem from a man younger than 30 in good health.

Here the CDR3 DNA reads TGTGCCAGCAGCCCACCATTTTCCTACGAGCAGTACTTC. Its translation: CASSPPFSYEQYF. This chain links TRBV7-2 with TRBJ2-7; D ambiguous. The germline CDR1 and CDR2 sequences are SGHTA and FQGNSA. This CDR3 is 13 amino acids long. Between the trimmed V and J ends, which lost 5 bases and 1 base, there was a span of 9 bases. The entire variable domain, with the rest obtained from reference TRBV7-2 and TRBJ2-7, is as follows: GAGVSQSPSNKVTEKGKDVELRCDPISGHTALYWYRQSLGQGLEFLIYFQGNSAPDKSGLPSDRFSAERTGGSVSTLTIQRTQQEDSAVYLCASSPPFSYEQYFGPGTRLTVT.

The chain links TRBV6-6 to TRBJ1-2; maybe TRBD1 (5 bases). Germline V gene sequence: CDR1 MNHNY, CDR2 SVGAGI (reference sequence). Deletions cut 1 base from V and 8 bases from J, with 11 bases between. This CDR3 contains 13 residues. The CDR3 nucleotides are TGTGCCAGCAGTTACTTGGCAGGGCAAGGCTACACCTTC. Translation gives CASSYLAGQGYTF.

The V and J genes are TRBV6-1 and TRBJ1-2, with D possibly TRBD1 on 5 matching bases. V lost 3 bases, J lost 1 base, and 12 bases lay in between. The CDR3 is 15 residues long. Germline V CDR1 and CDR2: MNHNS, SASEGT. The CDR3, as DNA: TGTGCCAGCAGTGATAGGACACTAATTAACTATGGCTACACCTTC. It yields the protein CASSDRTLINYGYTF.

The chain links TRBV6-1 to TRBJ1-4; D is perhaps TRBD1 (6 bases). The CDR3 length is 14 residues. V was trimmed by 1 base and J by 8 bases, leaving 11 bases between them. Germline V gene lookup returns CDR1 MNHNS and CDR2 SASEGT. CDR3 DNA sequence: TGTGCCAGCAGTGAAGACAGGGCTAGGGAAAAACTGTTTTTT. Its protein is CASSEDRAREKLFF.

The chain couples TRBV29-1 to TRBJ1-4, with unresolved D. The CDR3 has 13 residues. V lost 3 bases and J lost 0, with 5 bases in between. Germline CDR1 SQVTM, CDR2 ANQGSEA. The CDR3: CSVEETTNEKLFF. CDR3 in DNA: TGCAGCGTTGAGGAAACAACTAATGAAAAACTGTTTTTT.

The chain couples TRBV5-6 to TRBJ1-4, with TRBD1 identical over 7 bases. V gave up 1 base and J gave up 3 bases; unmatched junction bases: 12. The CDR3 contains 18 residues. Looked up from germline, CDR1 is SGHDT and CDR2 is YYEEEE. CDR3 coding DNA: TGTGCCAGCAGCTTGTACGCCACACGGACAGGCCCTAATGAAAAACTGTTTTTT. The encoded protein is CASSLYATRTGPNEKLFF.

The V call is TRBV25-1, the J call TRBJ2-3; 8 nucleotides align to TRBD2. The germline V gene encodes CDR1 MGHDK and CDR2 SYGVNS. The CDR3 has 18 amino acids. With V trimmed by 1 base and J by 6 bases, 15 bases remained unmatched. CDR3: CASSESGTAGGPEDTQYF. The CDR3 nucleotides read TGTGCCAGCAGTGAATCTGGAACGGCGGGGGGCCCCGAGGATACGCAGTATTTT. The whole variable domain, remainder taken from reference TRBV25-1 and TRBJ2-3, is EADIYQTPRYLVIGTGKKITLECSQTMGHDKMYWYQQDPGMELHLIHYSYGVNSTEKGDLSSESTVSRIRTEHFPLTLESARPSHTSQYLCASSESGTAGGPEDTQYFGPGTRLTVL.

The CDR3 nucleotides are TGCAGCGTTGAAGATAGAAACGGGCCTGAGTATGGCTACACCTTC. It specifies CSVEDRNGPEYGYTF. The V and J genes are TRBV29-1 and TRBJ1-2; D gene unclear. The length of the CDR3 is 15 residues. Between the trimmed V and J ends, which lost 0 bases and 5 bases, there was a span of 16 bases. Germline CDR1 and CDR2: SQVTM and ANQGSEA.

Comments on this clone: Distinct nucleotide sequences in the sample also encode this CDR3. The CDR3 DNA follows: TGTGCCACCTCTAACACCGGGGAGCTGTTTTTT. It codes for CATSNTGELFF. The chain couples TRBV15 to TRBJ2-2; D is ambiguous. The CDR3 sequence is 11 residues long. The V gene lost 8 bases and the J gene lost 2 bases, with 3 bases spanning the gap. Germline V gives CDR1 LNHNV, CDR2 YYDKDF (reference sequence). Using reference TRBV15 and TRBJ2-2 for the parts outside the CDR3, the full variable domain is DAMVIQNPRYQVTQFGKPVTLSCSQTLNHNVMYWYQQKSSQAPKLLFHYYDKDFNNEADTPDNFQSRRPNTSFCFLDIRSPGLGDTAMYLCATSNTGELFFGEGSRLTVL.

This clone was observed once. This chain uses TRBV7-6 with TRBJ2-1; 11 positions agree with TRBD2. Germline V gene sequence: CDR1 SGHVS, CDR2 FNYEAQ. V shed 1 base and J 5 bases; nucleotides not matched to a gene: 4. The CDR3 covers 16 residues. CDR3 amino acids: CASSLVLAGEDNEQFF. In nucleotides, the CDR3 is TGTGCCAGCAGCTTAGTACTAGCGGGAGAGGACAATGAGCAGTTCTTC.

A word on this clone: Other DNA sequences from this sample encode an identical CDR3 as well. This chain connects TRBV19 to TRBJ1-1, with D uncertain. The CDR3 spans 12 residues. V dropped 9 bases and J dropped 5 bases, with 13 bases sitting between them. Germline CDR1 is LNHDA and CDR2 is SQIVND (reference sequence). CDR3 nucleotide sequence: TGTGCCAGCTCCCGGGAGGGAACTGAAGCTTTCTTT. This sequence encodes CASSREGTEAFF.

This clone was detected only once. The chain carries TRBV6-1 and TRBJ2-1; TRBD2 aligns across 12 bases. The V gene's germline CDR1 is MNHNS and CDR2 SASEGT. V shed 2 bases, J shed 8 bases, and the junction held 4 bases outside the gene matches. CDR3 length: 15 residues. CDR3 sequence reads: CASSELAGGIDEQFF. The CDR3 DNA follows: TGTGCCAGCAGTGAACTAGCGGGAGGGATCGATGAGCAGTTCTTC.

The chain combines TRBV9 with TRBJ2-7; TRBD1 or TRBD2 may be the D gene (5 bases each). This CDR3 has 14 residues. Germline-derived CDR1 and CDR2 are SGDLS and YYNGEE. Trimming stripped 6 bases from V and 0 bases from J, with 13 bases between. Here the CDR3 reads CASNDRDRSYEQYF. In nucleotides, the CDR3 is TGTGCCAGCAACGATCGGGACCGCTCCTACGAGCAGTACTTC. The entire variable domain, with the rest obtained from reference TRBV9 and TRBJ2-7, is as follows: DSGVTQTPKHLITATGQRVTLRCSPRSGDLSVYWYQQSLDQGLQFLIQYYNGEERAKGNILERFSAQQFPDLHSELNLSSLELGDSALYFCASNDRDRSYEQYFGPGTRLTVT.

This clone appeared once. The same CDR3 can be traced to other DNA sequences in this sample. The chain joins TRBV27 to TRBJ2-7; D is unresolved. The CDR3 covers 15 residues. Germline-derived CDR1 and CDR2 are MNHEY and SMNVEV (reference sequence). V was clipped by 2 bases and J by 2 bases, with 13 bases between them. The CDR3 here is CASSLKAGGTYEQYF. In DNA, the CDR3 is TGTGCCAGCAGTTTAAAGGCAGGTGGAACCTACGAGCAGTACTTC.

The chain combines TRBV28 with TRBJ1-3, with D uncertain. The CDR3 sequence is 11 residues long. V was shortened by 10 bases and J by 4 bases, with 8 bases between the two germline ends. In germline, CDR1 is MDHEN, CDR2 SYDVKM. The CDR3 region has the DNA TGTGCCACCGAAGGAGGAAACACCATATATTTT. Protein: CATEGGNTIYF.

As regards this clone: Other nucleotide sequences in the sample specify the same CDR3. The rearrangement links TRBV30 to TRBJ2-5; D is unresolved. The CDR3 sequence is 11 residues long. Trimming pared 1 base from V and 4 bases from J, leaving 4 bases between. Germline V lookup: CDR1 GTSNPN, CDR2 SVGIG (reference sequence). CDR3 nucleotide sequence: TGTGCCTGGAGTGGTGGAGAGACCCAGTACTTC. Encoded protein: CAWSGGETQYF.

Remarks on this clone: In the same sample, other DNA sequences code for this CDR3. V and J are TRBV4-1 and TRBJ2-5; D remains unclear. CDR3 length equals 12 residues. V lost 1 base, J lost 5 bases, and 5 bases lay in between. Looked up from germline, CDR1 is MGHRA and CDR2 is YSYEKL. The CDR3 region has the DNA TGCGCCAGCAGCCAAGGAGGCGAGACCCAGTACTTC. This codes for CASSQGGETQYF.

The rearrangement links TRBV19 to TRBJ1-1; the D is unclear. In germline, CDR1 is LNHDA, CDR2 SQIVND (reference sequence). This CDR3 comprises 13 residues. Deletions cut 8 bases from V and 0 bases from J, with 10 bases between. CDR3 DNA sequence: TGTGCCAGTGCTGGAGATCTGAACACTGAAGCTTTCTTT. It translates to CASAGDLNTEAFF.

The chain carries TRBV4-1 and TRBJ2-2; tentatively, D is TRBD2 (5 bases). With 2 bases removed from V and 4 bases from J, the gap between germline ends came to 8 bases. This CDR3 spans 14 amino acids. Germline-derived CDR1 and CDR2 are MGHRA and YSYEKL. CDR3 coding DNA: TGCGCCAGCAGCCAACAACTAGGCACCGGGGAGCTGTTTTTT. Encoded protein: CASSQQLGTGELFF.

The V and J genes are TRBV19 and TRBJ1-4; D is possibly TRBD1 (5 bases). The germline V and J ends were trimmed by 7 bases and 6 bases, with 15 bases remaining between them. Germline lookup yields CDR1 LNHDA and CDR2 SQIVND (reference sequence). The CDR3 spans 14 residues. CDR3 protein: CASTDGRDYEKLFF. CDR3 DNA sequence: TGTGCCAGTACCGACGGCAGGGATTATGAAAAACTGTTTTTT.

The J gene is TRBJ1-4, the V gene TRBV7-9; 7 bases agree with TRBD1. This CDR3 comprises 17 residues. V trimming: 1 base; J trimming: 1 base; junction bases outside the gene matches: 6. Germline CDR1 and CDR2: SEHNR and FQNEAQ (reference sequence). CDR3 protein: CASSLEYRGVTNEKLFF. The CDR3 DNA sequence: TGTGCCAGCAGCTTAGAGTACAGGGGAGTAACTAATGAAAAACTGTTTTTT.

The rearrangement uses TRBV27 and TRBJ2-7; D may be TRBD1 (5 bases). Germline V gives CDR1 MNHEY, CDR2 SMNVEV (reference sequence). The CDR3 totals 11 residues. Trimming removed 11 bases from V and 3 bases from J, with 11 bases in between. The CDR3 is CAVGQGYEQYF. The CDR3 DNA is TGTGCCGTGGGTCAGGGCTACGAGCAGTACTTC.

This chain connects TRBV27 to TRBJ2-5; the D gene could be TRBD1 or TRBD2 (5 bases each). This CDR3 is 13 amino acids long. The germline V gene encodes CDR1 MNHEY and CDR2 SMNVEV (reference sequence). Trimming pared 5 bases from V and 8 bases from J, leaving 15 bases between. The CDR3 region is CASSPGTLRTQYF. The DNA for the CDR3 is TGTGCCAGCAGTCCCGGGACCCTAAGAACCCAGTACTTC.

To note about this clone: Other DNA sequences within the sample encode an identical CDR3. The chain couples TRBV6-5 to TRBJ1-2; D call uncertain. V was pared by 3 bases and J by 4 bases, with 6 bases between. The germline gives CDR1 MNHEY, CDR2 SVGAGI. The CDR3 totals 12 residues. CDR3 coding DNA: TGTGCCAGCAGTTATGGGAGCTATGGCTACACCTTC. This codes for CASSYGSYGYTF.

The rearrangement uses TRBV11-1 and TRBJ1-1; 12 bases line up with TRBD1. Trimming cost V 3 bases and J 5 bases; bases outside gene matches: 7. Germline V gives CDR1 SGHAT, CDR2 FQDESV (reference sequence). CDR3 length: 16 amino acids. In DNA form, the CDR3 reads TGTGCCAGCAGCTTCGGGACAGGGGGCGGATATACTGAAGCTTTCTTT. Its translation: CASSFGTGGGYTEAFF.

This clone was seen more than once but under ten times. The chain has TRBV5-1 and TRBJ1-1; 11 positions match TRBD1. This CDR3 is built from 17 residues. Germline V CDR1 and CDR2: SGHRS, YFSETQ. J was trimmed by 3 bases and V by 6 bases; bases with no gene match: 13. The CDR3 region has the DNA TGCGCCAGCACCCCGGGACAGGGGGAAGTCTGGTACACTGAAGCTTTCTTT. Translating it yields CASTPGQGEVWYTEAFF.

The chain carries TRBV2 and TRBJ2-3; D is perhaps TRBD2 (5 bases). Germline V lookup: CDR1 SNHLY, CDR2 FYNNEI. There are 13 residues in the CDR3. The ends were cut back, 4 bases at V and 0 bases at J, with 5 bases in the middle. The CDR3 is CASSGLSTDTQYF. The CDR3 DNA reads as TGTGCCAGCAGTGGACTAAGCACAGATACGCAGTATTTT.